The next 25 T cell receptor beta chains were all read from a single sample in a study of T cell repertoires in aging, cancer and after chemotherapy. Peripheral blood genomic DNA, not sorted cells or RNA, was the template. Multiplex touch-down PCR with TRB-A/B primers amplified rearranged V-D-J TRB sequences. TCRdb passed the multiplex PCR reads through MiXCR, listing each CDR3 protein once. This sample has over 6,500 distinct CDR3 sequences; 53% occur once, and the top ten carry roughly 2%. The sequencing sample was made of blood. The receptor set was obtained from a human donor with a solid tumor.

This chain joins TRBV6-1 and TRBJ2-7, with D possibly being TRBD2 (5 bases). CDR1 is MNHNS, CDR2 SASEGT, per germline. The CDR3 contains 14 residues. The ends were cut back, 5 bases at V and 3 bases at J, with 14 bases in the middle. The CDR3, as DNA: TGTGCCAGCAGTTACAGAGCGGTCGACTACGAGCAGTACTTC. The encoded protein is CASSYRAVDYEQYF.

The rearrangement uses TRBV7-3 and TRBJ1-1; 7 bases fit TRBD1. V trimming: 7 bases; J trimming: 0 bases; junction bases outside the gene matches: 2. The CDR3 runs to 13 residues. Germline V gives CDR1 SGHTA, CDR2 FQGTGA. CDR3 bases: TGTGCCAGCAAACAGGGGATGAACACTGAAGCTTTCTTT. Translation: CASKQGMNTEAFF.

The chain employs TRBV19 and TRBJ2-5; D is ambiguous. Germline V gene data show CDR1 as LNHDA and CDR2 as SQIVND (reference sequence). The length of the CDR3 is 15 residues. The V end was cut by 3 bases, the J end by 2 bases, with 13 bases between. In DNA form, the CDR3 reads TGTGCCAGTAGTATTAAGTCGTATCCTCAAGAGACCCAGTACTTC. Its translation: CASSIKSYPQETQYF.

V is TRBV28 and J is TRBJ1-3; D is uncertain. The CDR3 loop spans 15 amino acids. The germline V gene encodes CDR1 MDHEN and CDR2 SYDVKM. Trimming shortened V by 1 base and J by 4 bases, and 11 bases separated the two germline ends. CDR3 DNA: TGTGCCAGCAGTTTATCAATTCTGGGGGGAAACACCATATATTTT. The encoded protein is CASSLSILGGNTIYF.

This clonotype was recorded only once. The chain recombines TRBV18 with TRBJ1-1; no reliable D call. In germline, CDR1 is KGHSH, CDR2 LQKENI. V was shortened by 3 bases and J by 1 base, with 6 bases between the two germline ends. The CDR3 covers 13 residues. This chain's CDR3 is CASSPSKNTEAFF. CDR3 nucleotides: TGTGCCAGCTCACCTAGCAAGAACACTGAAGCTTTCTTT. The whole variable domain, remainder taken from reference TRBV18 and TRBJ1-1, is NAGVMQNPRHLVRRRGQEARLRCSPMKGHSHVYWYRQLPEEGLKFMVYLQKENIIDESGMPKERFSAEFPKEGPSILRIQQVVRGDSAAYFCASSPSKNTEAFFGQGTRLTVV.

The V gene is TRBV20-1, the J gene TRBJ2-7, with D unclear. The CDR3 has 14 residues. Trimming stripped 0 bases from V and 0 bases from J, with 9 bases between. Germline V CDR1 and CDR2: DFQATT, SNEGSKA (reference sequence). CDR3 sequence reads: CSARDRSYSYEQYF. The CDR3 nucleotides read TGCAGTGCTAGAGATCGGTCTTACTCCTACGAGCAGTACTTC.

This clonotype was counted a single time. This chain links TRBV4-2 with TRBJ2-2; TRBD2 matches at 10 bases. The CDR3 is 19 residues long. V shed 1 base and J 5 bases; nucleotides not matched to a gene: 13. CDR1 and CDR2 (germline): LGHNA, YNFKEQ. Here the CDR3 reads CASSQVLAGVGSVTGELFF. DNA for the CDR3: TGTGCCAGCAGCCAAGTTCTAGCGGGAGTGGGTAGTGTGACCGGGGAGCTGTTTTTT.

V usage is TRBV29-1 and J usage is TRBJ2-5; no reliable D call. Germline values: CDR1 SQVTM, CDR2 ANQGSEA. Trimming removed 7 bases from V and 7 bases from J, with 16 bases in between. This CDR3 comprises 12 residues. The CDR3 DNA reads TGCAGCGCCCGTCCCGAGTCGGCGACCCAGTACTTC. Translating it yields CSARPESATQYF.

The chain employs TRBV5-5 and TRBJ2-1, with TRBD1 matching over 9 bases. CDR3 length: 16 amino acids. V lost 1 base, J lost 2 bases, and 4 bases stayed unmatched. The germline V gene has CDR1 SGHKS and CDR2 YYEKEE (reference sequence). Here the CDR3 DNA reads TGTGCCAGCAGCTTGTACGGGACAGGGCCCTACAATGAGCAGTTCTTC. Encoded protein: CASSLYGTGPYNEQFF.

The gene calls are TRBV20-1 and TRBJ1-1; D might be TRBD1 (5 bases). The CDR3 length is 12 residues. Germline CDR1 reads DFQATT; CDR2 reads SNEGSKA (reference sequence). Trimming took 0 bases from V and 6 from J, leaving 8 bases between them. CDR3 sequence reads: CSAREIGAEAFF. The CDR3, as DNA: TGCAGTGCTAGAGAAATAGGGGCTGAAGCTTTCTTT.

The chain joins TRBV20-1 to TRBJ2-2, with 8 bases fitting TRBD2. The CDR3 has 16 residues. J gave up 1 base and V 6 bases, and 10 bases lay outside the gene matches. Germline loops: CDR1 DFQATT, CDR2 SNEGSKA (reference sequence). The CDR3 DNA sequence: TGCAGTGCCCGCCCGGGAGGGGTCGGGAACACCGGGGAGCTGTTTTTT. This codes for CSARPGGVGNTGELFF.

The V and J genes are TRBV19 and TRBJ1-5; D unresolved. V was shortened by 7 bases and J by 2 bases, with 15 bases between the two germline ends. From germline, CDR1 is LNHDA and CDR2 SQIVND (reference sequence). The CDR3 totals 15 residues. CDR3 DNA: TGTGCCAGTAATACGGCAGCCTGGGGCAATCAGCCCCAGCATTTT. It encodes CASNTAAWGNQPQHF.

V and J are TRBV20-1 and TRBJ2-1; TRBD2 agrees at 8 bases. This CDR3 is 15 amino acids long. V shed 5 bases and J 0 bases; nucleotides not matched to a gene: 6. CDR1 DFQATT and CDR2 SNEGSKA come from the germline V gene (reference sequence). CDR3 sequence (DNA): TGCAGTGCTTACCCAAGCGGGAGCTCCTACAATGAGCAGTTCTTC. Its protein product is CSAYPSGSSYNEQFF.

About this clonotype itself: Germline is not matched at one junction end, which may reflect a read error. The chain combines TRBV7-3 with TRBJ1-1; D not certain. Germline V gene lookup returns CDR1 SGHTA and CDR2 FQGTGA. The CDR3 loop spans 19 amino acids. The CDR3 DNA is TGTGCCAGCAGATTAACGGCCTTACACCTGCCGCTCATGAACACTGAAGCTTTCTTT. It encodes CASRLTALHLPLMNTEAFF.

V and J are TRBV28 and TRBJ1-1; D not certain. This CDR3 has 12 amino acids. CDR1 and CDR2 (germline): MDHEN, SYDVKM. The V gene lost 2 bases and the J gene lost 4 bases, with 5 bases spanning the gap. The CDR3 here is CASSLSGTEAFF. The CDR3, as DNA: TGTGCCAGCAGTTTAAGCGGCACTGAAGCTTTCTTT.

The V and J genes are TRBV20-1 and TRBJ2-7; 7 bases map to TRBD2. V shed 2 bases, J shed 1 base, and the junction held 8 bases outside the gene matches. Germline CDR1 DFQATT, CDR2 SNEGSKA (reference sequence). This CDR3 is built from 15 residues. The CDR3: CSARSKTSPSYEQYF. The CDR3 nucleotides read TGCAGTGCTAGATCTAAGACTAGCCCTTCCTACGAGCAGTACTTC.

The chain carries TRBV15 and TRBJ1-4, with a possible D match to TRBD1 (6 bases). Trimming took off 0 bases at V and 8 bases at J, with 16 bases between the two ends. Germline assignment: CDR1 LNHNV and CDR2 YYDKDF (reference sequence). The CDR3 loop spans 16 amino acids. In DNA form, the CDR3 reads TGTGCCACCAGCAGAGATCTGGGCAGGGGTCAAGAAAAACTGTTTTTT. It encodes CATSRDLGRGQEKLFF.

This CDR3 reads CASSQGEGYEQYF. CDR3 DNA: TGTGCCAGCAGCCAGGGGGAGGGCTACGAGCAGTACTTC. J is TRBJ2-7 and V is TRBV7-2; either TRBD1 or TRBD2 may supply D (7 bases each). The germline gives CDR1 SGHTA, CDR2 FQGNSA. V was pared by 5 bases and J by 3 bases, with 11 bases between. CDR3 size: 13 residues.

A single count supports this clonotype. The chain recombines TRBV20-1 with TRBJ2-1, with a possible D match to TRBD2 (5 bases). This CDR3 region has 14 residues. V was trimmed by 5 bases and J by 5 bases, leaving 16 bases between them. In germline, CDR1 is DFQATT, CDR2 SNEGSKA (reference sequence). CDR3 in DNA: TGCAGTGCTGCCCGGAGCCCCGGGGACAATGAGCAGTTCTTC. Translated: CSAARSPGDNEQFF.

J is TRBJ2-7 and V is TRBV7-3; 9 bases are shared with TRBD2. This CDR3 has 14 residues. The V gene's germline CDR1 is SGHTA and CDR2 FQGTGA. The ends lost 5 bases at V and 3 bases at J; junction bases unmatched: 5. In DNA, the CDR3 is TGTGCCAGCAGCGCAAGCGGGAGGAACTACGAGCAGTACTTC. It encodes CASSASGRNYEQYF.

This clonotype was counted between two and nine times. V gene TRBV6-5 combines with J gene TRBJ1-6, with 7 bases lining up with TRBD1. After removal of 5 bases from V and 7 bases from J, the junction contained 11 bases not matched to a gene. The length of the CDR3 is 16 residues. CDR1 is MNHEY, CDR2 SVGAGI, per germline. Here the CDR3 DNA reads TGTGCCAGCAGTAGTAAAGGGGCAGGGGGGAATTCACCCCTCCACTTT. Amino acid sequence: CASSSKGAGGNSPLHF.

This clonotype was counted between two and nine times. The CDR3 region has the DNA TGTGCCAGCAGCTCCGGACCCATGAACCTCTATGGCTACACCTTC. This gives the protein CASSSGPMNLYGYTF. This sequence joins TRBV6-2 or TRBV6-3 and TRBJ1-2; D gene unclear. Trimming cost V 6 bases and J 4 bases, with 18 bases left between them. The CDR3 totals 15 residues. CDR1 is MNHEY, CDR2 SVGEGT, per germline.

This chain uses TRBV5-5 with TRBJ1-2; no reliable D call. Trimming left V 1 base short and J 8 bases short, with 15 bases between. CDR3 size: 14 residues. Germline V gene data show CDR1 as SGHKS and CDR2 as YYEKEE (reference sequence). The CDR3 nucleotides read TGTGCCAGCAGCTTGCGACCGGGATCCTACGGCTACACCTTC. Its protein product is CASSLRPGSYGYTF.

There are a few counts of this clonotype. CDR3 bases: TGTGCCAGCTCACGACAGGGGGAGAGCTCTGGAAACACCATATATTTT. Its translation: CASSRQGESSGNTIYF. The V and J genes are TRBV18 and TRBJ1-3; TRBD1 matches 9 bases. This CDR3 is 16 amino acids long. Germline CDR1 and CDR2: KGHSH and LQKENI. J was trimmed by 0 bases and V by 4 bases; bases with no gene match: 4.

The genes are TRBV6-1 and TRBJ2-1, with no clear D. CDR1 and CDR2 (germline): MNHNS, SASEGT. Trimming stripped 7 bases from V and 7 bases from J, with 17 bases between. This CDR3 region has 14 residues. CDR3 DNA sequence: TGTGCCAGCACGAAAGGCCGTTATGGTAATGAGCAGTTCTTC. As protein: CASTKGRYGNEQFF.